This TCR beta chain was documented in a study of blood T cells in healthy people across ages. Study-level points and caveats: The diversity estimates, figures obtained from one million T cells, were considered underestimates.

The germline gives CDR1 MGHRA, CDR2 YSYEKL. The CDR3 is 15 residues long. V shed 4 bases, J shed 3 bases, and the junction held 4 bases outside the gene matches. This clonotype was observed a handful of times. The antigen is not known. Sample-barcoded 5' priming and a J-beta primer mix drove a second PCR of roughly 6 to 12 cycles. A single record per CDR3 protein comes from TCRdb applying MiXCR to the 5' RACE reads. The sample shows about 1,000,000 distinct CDR3 sequences, 40% to 50% of them seen only once. Per sample, at least 5 micrograms of total RNA were extracted. The sequenced sample was blood. The rearrangement links TRBV4-1 to TRBJ2-4; TRBD1 matches at 9 bases. The source of this sequence is a woman aged 55-69 years in good health. CDR3 amino acids: CASSLATGGKNIQYF. DNA of the CDR3: TGCGCCAGCAGCCTCGCGACAGGGGGCAAAAACATTCAGTACTTC.